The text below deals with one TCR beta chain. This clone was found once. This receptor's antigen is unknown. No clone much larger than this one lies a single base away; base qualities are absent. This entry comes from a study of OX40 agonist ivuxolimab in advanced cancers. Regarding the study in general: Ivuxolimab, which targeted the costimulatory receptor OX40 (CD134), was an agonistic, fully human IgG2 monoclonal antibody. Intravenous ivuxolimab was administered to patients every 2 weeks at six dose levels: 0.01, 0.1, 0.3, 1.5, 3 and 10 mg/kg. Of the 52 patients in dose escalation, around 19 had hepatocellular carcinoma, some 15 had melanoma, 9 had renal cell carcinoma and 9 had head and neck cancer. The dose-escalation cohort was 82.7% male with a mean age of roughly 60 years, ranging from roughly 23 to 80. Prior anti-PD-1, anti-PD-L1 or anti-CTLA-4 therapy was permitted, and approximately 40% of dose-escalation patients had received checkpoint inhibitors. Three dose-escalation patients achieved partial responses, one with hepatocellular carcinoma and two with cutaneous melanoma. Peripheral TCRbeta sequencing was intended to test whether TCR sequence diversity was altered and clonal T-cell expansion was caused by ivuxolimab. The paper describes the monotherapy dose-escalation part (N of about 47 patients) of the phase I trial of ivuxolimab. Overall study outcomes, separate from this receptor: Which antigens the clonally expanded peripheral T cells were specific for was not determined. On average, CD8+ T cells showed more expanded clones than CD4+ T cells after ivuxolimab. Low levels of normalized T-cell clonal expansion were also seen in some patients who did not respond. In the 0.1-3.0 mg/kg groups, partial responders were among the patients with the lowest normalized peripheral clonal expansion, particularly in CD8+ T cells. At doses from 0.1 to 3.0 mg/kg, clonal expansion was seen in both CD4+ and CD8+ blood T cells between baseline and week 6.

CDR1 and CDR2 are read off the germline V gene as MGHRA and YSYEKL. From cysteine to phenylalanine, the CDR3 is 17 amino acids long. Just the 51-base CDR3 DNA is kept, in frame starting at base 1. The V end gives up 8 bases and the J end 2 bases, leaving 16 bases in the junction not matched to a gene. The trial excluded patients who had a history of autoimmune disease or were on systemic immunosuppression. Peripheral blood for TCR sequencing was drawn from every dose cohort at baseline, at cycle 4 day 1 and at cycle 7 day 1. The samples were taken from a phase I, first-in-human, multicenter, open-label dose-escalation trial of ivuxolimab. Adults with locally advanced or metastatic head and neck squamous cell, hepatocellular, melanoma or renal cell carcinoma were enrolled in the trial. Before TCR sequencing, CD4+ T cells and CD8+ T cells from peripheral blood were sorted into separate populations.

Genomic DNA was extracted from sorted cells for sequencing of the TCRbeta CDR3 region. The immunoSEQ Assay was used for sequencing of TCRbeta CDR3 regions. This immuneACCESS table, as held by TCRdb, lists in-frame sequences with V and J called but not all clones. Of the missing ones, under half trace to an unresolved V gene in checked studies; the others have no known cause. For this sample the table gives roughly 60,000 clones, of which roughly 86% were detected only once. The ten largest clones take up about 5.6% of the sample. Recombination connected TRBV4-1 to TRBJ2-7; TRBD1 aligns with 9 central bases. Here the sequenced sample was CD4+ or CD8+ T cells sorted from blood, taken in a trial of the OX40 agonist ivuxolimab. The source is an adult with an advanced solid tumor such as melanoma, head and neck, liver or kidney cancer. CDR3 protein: CASGRLLRDRETYEQYF. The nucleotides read TGCGCCAGCGGGCGGCTCCTCCGGGACAGGGAGACCTACGAGCAGTACTTC.